These 24 T cell receptor beta chains came from one sample sequenced in a study of cytomegalovirus exposure and HLA in healthy donors. It was with 60 Vbeta and 13 Jbeta primers that the PCR ran. Sequencing was performed with immunoSEQ multiplex PCR; in TCRdb, only in-frame clones are kept and a portion is missing. The data show some 150,000 clones, around 75% seen once. Sequencing input: PBMCs. These receptors all stem from a human donor in good health.

The rearrangement joins TRBV11-3 to TRBJ2-1; TRBD1 is a possible D gene (5 bases). The germline V and J ends were trimmed by 5 bases and 0 bases, with 14 bases remaining between them. The length of the CDR3 is 16 residues. Germline CDR1 SGHNT, CDR2 YENEEA. For the CDR3, the DNA is TGTGCCAGCAGCCCCCGGACATCCAGCTCCTACAATGAGCAGTTCTTC. As protein: CASSPRTSSSYNEQFF.

This clone has only a few counts. The V and J genes are TRBV10-2 and TRBJ1-1; 9 bases agree with TRBD1. Germline CDR1 reads WSHSY; CDR2 reads SAAADI. V was clipped by 6 bases and J by 1 base; unmatched bases: 6. There are 15 residues in the CDR3. The CDR3 here is CASSRKGQGNTEAFF. The CDR3 DNA reads TGCGCCAGCAGCAGAAAGGGACAGGGGAACACTGAAGCTTTCTTT.

This clone came up a few times. V and J are TRBV2 and TRBJ2-5; 12 nucleotides agree with TRBD2. The ends lost 5 bases at V and 3 bases at J; junction bases unmatched: 4. The germline V gene has CDR1 SNHLY and CDR2 FYNNEI. The CDR3 spans 15 residues. The CDR3 protein is CASSFRTSGEETQYF. The DNA of the CDR3 is TGTGCCAGCAGTTTTAGGACTAGCGGGGAAGAGACCCAGTACTTC.

V gene TRBV15 combines with J gene TRBJ2-5, with D uncertain. V shed 3 bases and J shed 1 base, with 15 bases lying between them. The CDR3 is made up of 16 amino acids. CDR1 LNHNV and CDR2 YYDKDF come from the germline V gene (reference sequence). The CDR3 loop reads CATSRAILGSQETQYF. The CDR3 DNA is TGTGCCACCAGCAGGGCCATTTTGGGCAGCCAAGAGACCCAGTACTTC.

The chain is built from TRBV5-1 and TRBJ2-3, with D possibly TRBD1 on 5 matching bases. This CDR3 has 12 residues. Germline values: CDR1 SGHRS, CDR2 YFSETQ. Trimming cost V 4 bases and J 6 bases, with 9 bases left between them. CDR3 amino acids: CASSPRADTQYF. The CDR3 coding sequence is TGCGCCAGCAGCCCCAGGGCCGATACGCAGTATTTT.

J is TRBJ2-6 and V is TRBV5-1; D is possibly TRBD1 (5 bases). The CDR3 is 16 amino acids. The germline CDR1 and CDR2 sequences are SGHRS and YFSETQ. Trimming removed 2 bases from V and 1 base from J, with 10 bases in between. Here the CDR3 reads CASSFNRGSGANVLTF. CDR3 DNA sequence: TGCGCCAGCAGCTTCAATAGGGGATCTGGGGCCAACGTCCTGACTTTC.

The sample holds one count of this clone. The chain employs TRBV30 and TRBJ2-3; tentatively, D is TRBD2 (6 bases). CDR1 and CDR2 (germline): GTSNPN, SVGIG (reference sequence). CDR3 size: 15 residues. V lost 3 bases and J lost 4, with 17 bases in between. In DNA, the CDR3 is TGTGCCTGGAGCCCCCTCGGGTGGGAGGCAGATACGCAGTATTTT. Its protein is CAWSPLGWEADTQYF.

A few counts support this clone. The CDR3 protein is CASSLEDGQGSDIQYF. In nucleotides, the CDR3 is TGTGCCAGCAGTTTAGAGGATGGACAGGGATCGGACATTCAGTACTTC. The chain combines TRBV28 with TRBJ2-4; 8 nucleotides match TRBD1. CDR3 length: 16 amino acids. Germline assignment: CDR1 MDHEN and CDR2 SYDVKM. V shed 2 bases and J 8 bases; nucleotides not matched to a gene: 11.

The chain has TRBV19 and TRBJ1-1, with TRBD1 as a possible D gene (5 bases). Germline CDR1 reads LNHDA; CDR2 reads SQIVND (reference sequence). This CDR3 contains 11 residues. Trimming left V 6 bases short and J 10 bases short, with 12 bases between. CDR3 in DNA: TGTGCCAGTAGCTCAGGGCCGGGAGCTTTCTTT. Translating it yields CASSSGPGAFF.

CDR3 residues: CASSFGTGTYEQYF. CDR3 coding DNA: TGTGCCAGCAGCTTCGGGACAGGGACCTACGAGCAGTACTTC. The chain carries TRBV5-6 and TRBJ2-7, with 9 bases that match TRBD1. The CDR3 loop spans 14 amino acids. V lost 2 bases and J lost 2; bases outside the gene matches: 2. The V gene's germline CDR1 is SGHDT and CDR2 YYEEEE.

The chain uses TRBV10-3 and TRBJ1-5; TRBD1 matches at 7 bases. V lost 10 bases to trimming and J lost 4 bases; unmatched junction nucleotides: 7. The germline CDR1 and CDR2 sequences are ENHRY and SYGVKD. The CDR3 is 13 residues long. CDR3 in amino acids: CATTTGVNQPQHF. The CDR3 DNA reads TGTGCCACCACTACAGGGGTTAATCAGCCCCAGCATTTT.

The chain combines TRBV10-3 with TRBJ2-5, with D possibly being TRBD1 (6 bases). Between the trimmed V and J ends, which lost 6 bases and 4 bases, there was a span of 15 bases. Germline-derived CDR1 and CDR2 are ENHRY and SYGVKD. CDR3 length: 14 amino acids. The CDR3 DNA follows: TGTGCCATCAGACCTGGACAGTTTCTAGAGACCCAGTACTTC. Amino acids: CAIRPGQFLETQYF.

This clone has just one count. The chain uses TRBV30 and TRBJ1-1; D remains unclear. The CDR3 covers 13 residues. The V end was cut by 2 bases, the J end by 7 bases, with 14 bases between. The germline V gene encodes CDR1 GTSNPN and CDR2 SVGIG (reference sequence). In DNA, the CDR3 is TGTGCCTGGAGTCCGTCAGGCATTTATGAAGCTTTCTTT. This codes for CAWSPSGIYEAFF.

This chain joins TRBV27 and TRBJ2-3; the D gene is possibly TRBD2 (5 bases). This CDR3 is built from 14 residues. Trimming took off 2 bases at V and 6 bases at J, with 12 bases between the two ends. From germline, CDR1 is MNHEY and CDR2 SMNVEV (reference sequence). CDR3 residues: CASSLGLAHDTQYF. CDR3 sequence (DNA): TGTGCCAGCAGTTTAGGACTGGCCCACGATACGCAGTATTTT.

The CDR3 protein is CASSLEAGEAFF. As DNA, the CDR3 is TGTGCCAGCAGCTTAGAGGCAGGGGAAGCTTTCTTT. V is TRBV7-9 and J is TRBJ1-1; D is perhaps TRBD1 (5 bases). This CDR3 spans 12 amino acids. V was pared by 1 base and J by 8 bases, with 8 bases between. The germline gives CDR1 SEHNR, CDR2 FQNEAQ (reference sequence).

This clone was seen only a few times. The V call is TRBV19, the J call TRBJ2-7, with TRBD2 identical over 9 bases. Germline assignment: CDR1 LNHDA and CDR2 SQIVND (reference sequence). The CDR3 is 15 amino acids. V lost 4 bases and J lost 5; bases outside the gene matches: 9. CDR3 loop: CASSTAGGRVNEQYF. In DNA, the CDR3 is TGTGCCAGTAGTACCGCGGGAGGGAGGGTAAACGAGCAGTACTTC.

The chain has TRBV6-6 and TRBJ2-1; the match to TRBD2 covers 15 bases. The CDR3 is 16 residues long. The ends lost 5 bases at V and 7 bases at J; junction bases unmatched: 6. Germline lookup yields CDR1 MNHNY and CDR2 SVGAGI (reference sequence). CDR3 sequence: CASSAPGLAGGNEQFF. CDR3 DNA: TGTGCCAGCAGTGCGCCGGGACTAGCGGGAGGAAATGAGCAGTTCTTC.

This rearrangement joins TRBV4-1 to TRBJ2-3; the D gene is possibly TRBD1 (7 bases). From germline, CDR1 is MGHRA and CDR2 YSYEKL. This CDR3 contains 17 residues. The V and J ends lost 1 base and 8 bases respectively, with 22 bases between them. The CDR3 is CASSQGEDGTVAVTQYF. The CDR3, as DNA: TGCGCCAGCAGCCAAGGGGAGGATGGGACAGTCGCGGTTACGCAGTATTTT.

J is TRBJ2-7 and V is TRBV28; 9 nucleotides align to TRBD1. Germline V gives CDR1 MDHEN, CDR2 SYDVKM. The CDR3 is 15 residues long. Trimming at V came to 3 bases and at J to 0 bases, leaving 3 bases not matched to a gene. The CDR3 protein is CASSFGTGSSYEQYF. CDR3 DNA sequence: TGTGCCAGCAGTTTCGGGACAGGGAGCTCCTACGAGCAGTACTTC. Complete variable domain (other parts from reference TRBV28 and TRBJ2-7): DVKVTQSSRYLVKRTGEKVFLECVQDMDHENMFWYRQDPGLGLRLIYFSYDVKMKEKGDIPEGYSVSREKKERFSLILESASTNQTSMYLCASSFGTGSSYEQYFGPGTRLTVT.

The J gene is TRBJ2-7, the V gene TRBV5-5, with 7 bases matching TRBD1. Per germline, CDR1 SGHKS and CDR2 YYEKEE (reference sequence). The CDR3 consists of 14 residues. V lost 3 bases to trimming and J lost 1 base; unmatched junction nucleotides: 4. The CDR3 here is CASSSGTVSYEQYF. Written as DNA, the CDR3 is TGTGCCAGCAGCTCCGGGACAGTTTCCTACGAGCAGTACTTC. The full variable domain, rest sourced from reference TRBV5-5 and TRBJ2-7, is DAGVTQSPTHLIKTRGQQVTLRCSPISGHKSVSWYQQVLGQGPQFIFQYYEKEERGRGNFPDRFSARQFPNYSSELNVNALLLGDSALYLCASSSGTVSYEQYFGPGTRLTVT.

Comment on this clone: Other DNA sequences in the same sample also yield this CDR3. The gene calls are TRBV5-3 and TRBJ2-7, with D unresolved. TRBV5-3 is annotated as an ORF whose role is uncertain. This CDR3 is built from 10 residues. Trimming left V 4 bases short and J 4 bases short, with 3 bases between. CDR3 in amino acids: CARSLYEQYF. In nucleotides, the CDR3 is TGTGCCAGAAGCCTATACGAGCAGTACTTC.

This chain joins TRBV30 and TRBJ1-4; TRBD1 might be the D (6 bases). Trimming removed 1 base at V and 5 bases at J, with 11 bases between. The CDR3 contains 14 residues. Germline V gene sequence: CDR1 GTSNPN, CDR2 SVGIG (reference sequence). The CDR3, as DNA: TGTGCCTGGAGTGGTGGGGGGGGCAATGAAAAACTGTTTTTT. This gives the protein CAWSGGGGNEKLFF.

The rearrangement links TRBV30 to TRBJ1-3, with D perhaps matching TRBD1 (5 bases). The CDR3 covers 15 residues. Trimming cost V 2 bases and J 2 bases, with 13 bases left between them. CDR1 and CDR2 from the germline V gene are GTSNPN and SVGIG (reference sequence). In DNA form, the CDR3 reads TGTGCCTGGAGTCTGGGGCTGAACGCTGGAAACACCATATATTTT. It codes for CAWSLGLNAGNTIYF.

The V gene is TRBV15, the J gene TRBJ1-2; 9 bases match TRBD1. Germline V gives CDR1 LNHNV, CDR2 YYDKDF (reference sequence). The CDR3 totals 17 residues. Trimming cost V 0 bases and J 3 bases; bases outside gene matches: 8. CDR3 sequence (DNA): TGTGCCACCAGCAGAGAGGCACCGGGACAGGGATACTATGGCTACACCTTC. Translation gives CATSREAPGQGYYGYTF.